This T cell receptor (beta chain) was identified during a study of CD8 T cells in Susac syndrome. The sequenced target, TCR beta, came from blood CD8+ and CD4+ T cells. Both CD4+ and CD8+ T cells were negatively isolated, and TEMRA cells underwent FACS enrichment. Random hexamers primed reverse transcription of 0.5 to 1 ug RNA. It was immunoSEQ multiplex PCR that amplified TCR beta CDR3 across 54 Vbeta and 13 Jbeta. MiXCR was run by TCRdb on the immunoSEQ multiplex PCR reads, yielding one entry per CDR3 protein. In the table there are roughly 60,000 distinct CDR3 sequences, 85% to 95% of which are singletons. The CDR3 extends over 17 amino acids. Germline values: CDR1 MNHNS, CDR2 SASEGT. Trimming took 6 bases from V and 4 from J, leaving 22 bases between them.

The chain links TRBV6-1 to TRBJ2-1; D is ambiguous. Sequencing was carried out using CD8+ T cells from PBMCs. The TCR originated in a human donor in good health. The CDR3 loop reads CASSRGRISPLYNEQFF. Here the CDR3 DNA reads TGTGCCAGCAGCCGAGGACGGATTTCACCCTTATACAATGAGCAGTTCTTC.